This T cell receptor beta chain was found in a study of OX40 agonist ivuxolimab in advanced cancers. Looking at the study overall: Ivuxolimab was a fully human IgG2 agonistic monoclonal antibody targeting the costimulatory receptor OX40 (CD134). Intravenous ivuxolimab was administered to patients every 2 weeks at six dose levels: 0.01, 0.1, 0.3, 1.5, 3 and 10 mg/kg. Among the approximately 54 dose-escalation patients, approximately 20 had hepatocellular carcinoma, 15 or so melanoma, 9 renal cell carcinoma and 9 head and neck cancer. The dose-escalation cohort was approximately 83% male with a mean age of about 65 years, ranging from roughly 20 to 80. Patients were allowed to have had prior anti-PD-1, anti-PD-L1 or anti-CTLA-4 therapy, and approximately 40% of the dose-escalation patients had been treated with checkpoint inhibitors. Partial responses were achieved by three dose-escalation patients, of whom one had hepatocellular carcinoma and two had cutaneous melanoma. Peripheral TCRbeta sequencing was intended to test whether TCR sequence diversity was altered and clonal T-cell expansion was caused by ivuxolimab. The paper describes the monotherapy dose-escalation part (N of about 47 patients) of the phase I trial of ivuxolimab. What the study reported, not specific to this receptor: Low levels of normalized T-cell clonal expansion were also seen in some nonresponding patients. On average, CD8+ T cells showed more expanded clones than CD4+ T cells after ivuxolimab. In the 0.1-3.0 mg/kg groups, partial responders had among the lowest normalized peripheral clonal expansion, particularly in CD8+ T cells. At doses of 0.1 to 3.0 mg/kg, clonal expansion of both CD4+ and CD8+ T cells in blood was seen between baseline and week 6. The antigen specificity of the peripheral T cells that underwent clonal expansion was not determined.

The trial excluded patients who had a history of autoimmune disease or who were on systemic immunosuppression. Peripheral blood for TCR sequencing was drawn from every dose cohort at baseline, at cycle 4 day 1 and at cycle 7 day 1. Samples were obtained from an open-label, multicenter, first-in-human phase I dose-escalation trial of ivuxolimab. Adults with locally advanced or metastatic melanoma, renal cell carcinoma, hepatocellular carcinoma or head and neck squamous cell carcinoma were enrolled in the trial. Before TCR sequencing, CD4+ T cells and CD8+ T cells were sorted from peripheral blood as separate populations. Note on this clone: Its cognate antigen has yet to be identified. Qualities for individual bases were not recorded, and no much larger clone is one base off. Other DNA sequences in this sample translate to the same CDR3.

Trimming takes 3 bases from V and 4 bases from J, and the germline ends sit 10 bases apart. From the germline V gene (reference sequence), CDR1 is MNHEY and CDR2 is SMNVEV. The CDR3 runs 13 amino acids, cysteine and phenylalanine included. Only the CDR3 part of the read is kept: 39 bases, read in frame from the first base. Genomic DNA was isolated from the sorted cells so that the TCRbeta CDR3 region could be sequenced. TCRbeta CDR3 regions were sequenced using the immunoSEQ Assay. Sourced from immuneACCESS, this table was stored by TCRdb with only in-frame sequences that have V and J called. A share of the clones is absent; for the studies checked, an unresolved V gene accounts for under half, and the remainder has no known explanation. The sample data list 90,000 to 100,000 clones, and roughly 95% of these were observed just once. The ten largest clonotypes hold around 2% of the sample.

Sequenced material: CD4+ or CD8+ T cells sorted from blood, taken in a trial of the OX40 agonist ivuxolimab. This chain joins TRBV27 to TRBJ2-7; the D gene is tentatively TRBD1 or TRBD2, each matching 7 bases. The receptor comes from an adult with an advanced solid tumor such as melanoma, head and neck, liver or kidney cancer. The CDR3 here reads CASSLQGGYEQYF. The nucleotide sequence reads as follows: TGTGCCAGCAGTTTGCAGGGGGGGTACGAGCAGTACTTC.